This T cell receptor (beta chain) was obtained from a study of T cells in Graves' hyperthyroidism and ophthalmopathy (dated by TCRdb to the late 2010s). At the level of the whole study: Peripheral blood was collected at initial diagnosis, before any treatment. TCR V-J signatures able to tell the groups apart were searched for in a discovery cohort of approximately 95 patients, of whom around 42 had Graves' ophthalmopathy and 57 had stable Graves' hyperthyroidism. Whether ophthalmopathy could be predicted prospectively was tested in an independent validation cohort made up of roughly 19 hyperthyroidism patients plus 17 patients who later progressed to ophthalmopathy. The approximately 90 discovery patients were divided at random into training and test sets in a 7:3 ratio. The study also compared thyroid tissue and blood T-cell repertoires from over 5 Graves' hyperthyroidism patients. After sampling, hyperthyroidism patients received methimazole starting at 30 mg daily, and ophthalmopathy patients received high-dose intravenous methylprednisolone. The paper reports TCR Vbeta CDR3 sequencing of 130 to 150 peripheral blood samples: under 45 ophthalmopathy, 70 to 85 hyperthyroidism and 17 progressor patients. The paper as a whole reports these results and caveats: Blood samples also contained most of the expanded thyroid clonotypes (frequency above 0.001), which suggests that blood repertoires may reflect thyroid immune responses. Ophthalmopathy was separated from stable hyperthyroidism by a 13 V-J signature model, with about 86% sensitivity and 81% to 82% specificity obtained in cross-validation and 80%/75% obtained in testing. Sample size was not statistically predetermined, and investigators were not blinded to group allocation. During validation, the model predicted progression to ophthalmopathy a median of roughly 7.1 months ahead of onset, with approximately 71% sensitivity and 72% to 80% specificity.

Notes on this clonotype: The clone's antigen remains unknown. No base quality values were provided; no much bigger clone lies one nucleotide off.

Hyperthyroidism patients were newly diagnosed, with disease duration under 2 months, and aged 18 to 65 years. Exclusion was applied to patients with uncontrolled infections, other autoimmune diseases, pregnancy or lactation. Clinical symptoms, serum thyroxine and TRAb, thyroid ultrasound, and orbital computed tomography formed the basis for the diagnoses. Blood from progressor patients was collected at the time of first diagnosis with hyperthyroidism, before any ophthalmopathy symptoms had appeared. PBMCs were separated from 10 ml of fresh peripheral blood using Ficoll-Paque density gradient centrifugation. Patients classed as progressors first received a Graves' hyperthyroidism diagnosis and then went on to develop ophthalmopathy during follow-up. Total RNA was extracted using Trizol reagent, and RNA quality was assessed on an Agilent 2100 Bioanalyzer. V trim: 7 bases; J trim: 8 bases; unmatched bases: 8. CDR1 LNHDA and CDR2 SQIVND were looked up in the germline V gene (reference sequence). Measured from the cysteine to the phenylalanine, the CDR3 is 14 residues long. Kept here is only the CDR3 DNA, which spans 42 bases and is read in frame from base 1.

The TCR beta CDR3 regions were amplified from the RNA transcripts. The TCR CDR3 was subjected to a first round of RT-PCR using the HTBI primer set and the Qiagen OneStep RT-PCR kit. Libraries were constructed in a second round of multiplex PCR, after which size selection and purification were carried out. Paired-end sequencing of the libraries was performed with 100 bp reads on an Illumina HiSeq2000. In the source study's methods: SOAPnuke was used to process the raw data, with reads discarded if the reads contained adapters or uncalled bases, had a mean Phred below 15, or lacked an exact constant-primer or identifier match. High-quality paired reads were merged using COPE v1.2.5, and each unique nucleotide sequence was defined as a clonotype. Clonotypes were aligned to IMGT TRBV, TRBD and TRBJ reference segments using MiTCR v1.1. Analysis was restricted to V-J combinations with a frequency above 0.0001, which covered 98% to 99.2% of repertoires. A TCS score was defined as the ratio between F50 (clonal expansion) and ExV (chaos), using BLOSUM62-based TCRdist between CDR3 peptides within each V-J. Welch's t-statistics and random forest reduced 500 to 550 V-J features to around 14, which were used in a naive Bayes classifier (R e1071). Using fastp trimming at Q25 and MiXCR clonotype assembly, TCRdb reanalyzed the public sequencing data and kept in-frame beta chains. CDR3 protein sequences are deduplicated, and each keeps its most common genes and DNA. The V and J calls follow TCRdb's processing rather than the paper's. The sample contains 370,000 or so distinct CDR3 sequences, 13% of them found a single time. Together, the top ten hold around 21% of the sample.

This sequence was found in a young man with Graves' hyperthyroidism that later progressed to Graves' ophthalmopathy. The sequenced sample consisted of blood. Recombination linked TRBV19 to TRBJ1-6, and TRBD1 matches 7 of the central bases. DNA sequence: TGTGCCAGTAATGCGGGACAGTTTTATTCACCCCTCCACTTT. This is translated as CASNAGQFYSPLHF.